This section outlines one T cell receptor (beta chain) sequence together with its context. Antigen: not known. Trimming took off 4 bases at V and 5 bases at J, with 12 bases between the two ends. The CDR3 runs to 13 residues. Germline V gene data show CDR1 as SGHTA and CDR2 as FQGNSA. Patient tissue came from resections in Japan or China, 2014–2017. The data originate from a study of immune evolution from preneoplasia to lung adenocarcinoma. Study-wide points: Compared with EGFR-mutant or double wild-type lesions, KRAS-mutant nodules were more clonal.

Using immunoSEQ multiplex PCR, the repertoire was profiled, and TCRdb retains in-frame clones only, with some absent. The table lists around 15,000 clones, about 88% of them singletons. This chain links TRBV7-2 with TRBJ2-7, with TRBD2 as a possible D gene (7 bases). The clonotype comes from a person aged 65 to 79 with invasive lung adenocarcinoma. Sequencing was done on a sample of FFPE invasive lung adenocarcinoma tissue. The CDR3 region is CASSSRRGHEQYF. The DNA for the CDR3 is TGTGCCAGCAGCTCCCGGCGGGGGCACGAGCAGTACTTC.